This T cell receptor (beta chain) is from a study of Graves' ophthalmopathy and Graves' hyperthyroidism. General study findings and limits: Clonotypes were expanded in thyroid at above 0.001 frequency, and most also appeared in blood. Progression of ophthalmopathy was predicted by the model with roughly 70% sensitivity and just over 72% specificity.

This clonotype was detected once. Antigen: not known. A much larger clone lies one base from this, so it may be a read error. RNA served as the template for amplifying TCR beta CDR3 regions. The first round was an RT-PCR with HTBI primers, and the second round was a multiplex PCR. Using its own MiXCR run on the multiplex PCR reads, TCRdb lists one record per CDR3 protein. The data hold over a million distinct CDR3 sequences, with 35% to 40% observed a single time. The specimen sequenced was peripheral blood or thyroid tissue (not recorded which). The sequence was collected from an adult man with Graves' hyperthyroidism.

DNA of the CDR3: TGCAGTGCTAGGGGCCGGGACATTATTTCACCCCTCCACTTT. Amino acid sequence: CSARGRDIISPLHF. V gene TRBV20-1 combines with J gene TRBJ1-6; weak D call: TRBD1 (6 bases). There are 14 residues in the CDR3. Germline V CDR1 and CDR2: DFQATT, SNEGSKA (reference sequence). V dropped 3 bases and J dropped 9 bases, with 15 bases sitting between them.